This TCR beta chain was sequenced in a study of T cells in Graves' hyperthyroidism and ophthalmopathy. General observations from the study: Ophthalmopathy, which appeared later, was predicted by the model a median around 6.9 months before onset.

Researchers defined stable Graves' hyperthyroidism as no ophthalmopathy progression within 18 months. A note on this clonotype: Its cognate antigen is unknown.

Using RNA transcripts as the source, TCR beta CDR3 regions were amplified. An initial round of RT-PCR targeting the TCR CDR3 relied on the HTBI primer set. TCRdb passed the multiplex PCR reads through MiXCR, listing each CDR3 protein once. In the table there are hundreds of thousands of distinct CDR3 sequences, around 25% of which are singletons. The V gene's germline CDR1 is SQVTM and CDR2 ANQGSEA. CDR3 length equals 14 residues. With 4 bases removed from V and 1 base from J, the gap between germline ends came to 11 bases. The rearrangement uses TRBV29-1 and TRBJ2-1, with D possibly TRBD2 on 6 matching bases. The sequenced sample consisted of blood. The receptor was isolated from a man aged 50 to 59 with Graves' hyperthyroidism. CDR3 in DNA: TGCAGCGTTGGACGACTAGAATCCTACAATGAGCAGTTCTTC. Translated: CSVGRLESYNEQFF.